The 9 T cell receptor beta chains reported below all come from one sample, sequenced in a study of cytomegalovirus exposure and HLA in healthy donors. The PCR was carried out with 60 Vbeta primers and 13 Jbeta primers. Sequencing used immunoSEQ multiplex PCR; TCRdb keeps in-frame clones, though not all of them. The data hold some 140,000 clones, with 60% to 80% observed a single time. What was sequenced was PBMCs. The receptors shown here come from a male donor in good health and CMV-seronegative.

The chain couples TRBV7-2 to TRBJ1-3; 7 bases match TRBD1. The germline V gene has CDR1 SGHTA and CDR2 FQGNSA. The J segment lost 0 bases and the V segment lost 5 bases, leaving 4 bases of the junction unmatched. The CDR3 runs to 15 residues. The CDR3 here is CASSGAGGSGNTIYF. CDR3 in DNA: TGTGCCAGCAGCGGGGCAGGGGGCTCTGGAAACACCATATATTTT.

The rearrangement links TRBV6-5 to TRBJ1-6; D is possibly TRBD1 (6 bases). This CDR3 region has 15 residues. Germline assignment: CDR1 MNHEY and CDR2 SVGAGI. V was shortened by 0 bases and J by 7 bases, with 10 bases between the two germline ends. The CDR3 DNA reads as TGTGCCAGCAGTTACTCTCAGGGGATCAATTCACCCCTCCACTTT. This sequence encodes CASSYSQGINSPLHF.

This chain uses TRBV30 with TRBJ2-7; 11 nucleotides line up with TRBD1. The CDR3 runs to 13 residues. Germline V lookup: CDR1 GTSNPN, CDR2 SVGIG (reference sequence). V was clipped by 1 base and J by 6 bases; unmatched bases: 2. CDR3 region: CAWSGTGGSEQYF. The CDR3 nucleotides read TGTGCCTGGAGTGGGACAGGGGGCTCCGAGCAGTACTTC.

The CDR3 sequence: CASSLRTAGRETQYF. The CDR3 region has the DNA TGTGCCAGCAGCCTCCGCACAGCGGGGCGAGAGACCCAGTACTTC. The chain recombines TRBV7-2 with TRBJ2-5; TRBD2 matches 7 bases. CDR3 length: 15 amino acids. V dropped 5 bases and J dropped 4; count of bases not matched to a gene: 10. Germline V gene sequence: CDR1 SGHTA, CDR2 FQGNSA.

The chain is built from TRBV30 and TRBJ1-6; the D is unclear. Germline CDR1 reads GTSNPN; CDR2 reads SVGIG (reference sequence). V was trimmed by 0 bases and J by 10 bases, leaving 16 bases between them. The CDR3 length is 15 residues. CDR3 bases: TGTGCCTGGAGTGTACGCGCGACGCGGAGATCACCCCTCCACTTT. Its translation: CAWSVRATRRSPLHF. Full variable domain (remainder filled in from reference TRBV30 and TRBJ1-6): SQTIHQWPATLVQPVGSPLSLECTVEGTSNPNLYWYRQAAGRGLQLLFYSVGIGQISSEVPQNLSASRPQDRQFILSSKKLLLSDSGFYLCAWSVRATRRSPLHFGNGTRLTVT.

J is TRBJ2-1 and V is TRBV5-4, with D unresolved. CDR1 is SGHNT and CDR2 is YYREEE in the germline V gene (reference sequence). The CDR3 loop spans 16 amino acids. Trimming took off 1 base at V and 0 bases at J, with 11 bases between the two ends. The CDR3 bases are TGTGCCAGCAGCTTGCCCTCGCATAGCTCCTACAATGAGCAGTTCTTC. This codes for CASSLPSHSSYNEQFF.

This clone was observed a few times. As DNA, the CDR3 is TGTGCCACCAGCAGACCCCGACAGGGACGAGCCACTGAAGCTTTCTTT. Protein sequence: CATSRPRQGRATEAFF. The chain links TRBV15 to TRBJ1-1; TRBD1 agrees at 7 bases. Losses at the gene ends were 2 bases for V and 4 bases for J; bases not matched to a gene: 10. Germline loops: CDR1 LNHNV, CDR2 YYDKDF (reference sequence). CDR3 length equals 16 residues.

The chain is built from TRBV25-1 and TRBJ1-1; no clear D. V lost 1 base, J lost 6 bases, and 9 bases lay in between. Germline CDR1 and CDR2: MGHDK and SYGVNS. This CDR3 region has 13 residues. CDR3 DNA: TGTGCCAGCAGTGAATCAGGTTACGCTGAAGCTTTCTTT. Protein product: CASSESGYAEAFF.

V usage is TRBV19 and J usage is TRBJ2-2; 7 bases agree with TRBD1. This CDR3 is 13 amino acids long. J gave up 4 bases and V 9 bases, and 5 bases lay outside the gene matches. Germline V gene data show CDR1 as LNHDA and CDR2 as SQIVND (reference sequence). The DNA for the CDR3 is TGTGCCAGCATGGGACAGTTCACCGGGGAGCTGTTTTTT. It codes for CASMGQFTGELFF.